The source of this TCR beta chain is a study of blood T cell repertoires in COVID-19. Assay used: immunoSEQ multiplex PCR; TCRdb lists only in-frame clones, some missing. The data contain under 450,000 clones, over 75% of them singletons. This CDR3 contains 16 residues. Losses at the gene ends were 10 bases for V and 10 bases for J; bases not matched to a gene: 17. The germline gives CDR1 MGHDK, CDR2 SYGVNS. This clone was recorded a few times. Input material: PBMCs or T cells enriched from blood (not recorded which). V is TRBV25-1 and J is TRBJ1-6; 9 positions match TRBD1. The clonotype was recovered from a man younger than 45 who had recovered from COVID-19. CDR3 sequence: CANSSQTGGLYSPLHF. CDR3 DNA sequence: TGTGCCAACTCTTCCCAGACAGGGGGTTTATACTCACCCCTCCACTTT.